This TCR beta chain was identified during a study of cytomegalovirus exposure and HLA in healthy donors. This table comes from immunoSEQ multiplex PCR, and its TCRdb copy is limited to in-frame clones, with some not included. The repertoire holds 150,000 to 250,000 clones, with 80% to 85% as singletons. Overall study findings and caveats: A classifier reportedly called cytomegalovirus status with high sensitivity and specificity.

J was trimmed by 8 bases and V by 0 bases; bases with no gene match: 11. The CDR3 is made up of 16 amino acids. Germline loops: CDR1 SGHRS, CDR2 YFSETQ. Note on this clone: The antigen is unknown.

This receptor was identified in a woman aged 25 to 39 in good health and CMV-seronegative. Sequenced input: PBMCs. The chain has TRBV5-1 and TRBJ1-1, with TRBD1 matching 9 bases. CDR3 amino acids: CASSLASTGGNGEAFF. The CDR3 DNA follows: TGCGCCAGCAGCTTGGCGTCAACAGGGGGCAATGGGGAAGCTTTCTTT.